The rows below give T cell receptor beta chains drawn from one sample of a study of cytomegalovirus exposure and HLA in healthy donors. TCRdb keeps only in-frame clones here, not all; method: immunoSEQ multiplex PCR. The sample consists of about 140,000 clones, about 80% of them appearing once. The material sequenced was PBMCs. The receptors originated from a male donor in good health and CMV-seropositive. Both conserved end residues are part of each CDR3. A D gene is named only where the DNA matches it firmly. The size entry is marked missing in some rows and otherwise reads once, few, many or a size class.

D gene	clone size	V gene	J gene	CDR3 protein	CDR3 DNA
NA	NA	TRBV6-5	TRBJ1-1	CANTNTEAFF	TGTGCCAACACGAACACTGAAGCTTTCTTT
TRBD1	NA	TRBV10-3	TRBJ2-3	CAASEAGGIDTQYF	TGTGCCGCCTCGGAAGCAGGGGGCATAGATACGCAGTATTTT
TRBD2	NA	TRBV27	TRBJ2-1	CASSLSGGSQYNEQFF	TGTGCCAGCAGTTTATCGGGCGGGAGCCAATACAATGAGCAGTTCTTC
TRBD1	once	TRBV7-9	TRBJ1-4	CASSVNRGSTTNEKLFF	TGTGCCAGCAGCGTCAACAGGGGGTCAACGACTAATGAAAAACTGTTTTTT
TRBD1	NA	TRBV9	TRBJ1-1	CASSVEPQGGNTEAFF	TGTGCCAGCAGCGTAGAGCCTCAGGGGGGGAACACTGAAGCTTTCTTT
NA	NA	TRBV7-8	TRBJ1-1	CASTQHQNTEAFF	TGTGCCAGCACCCAACACCAGAACACTGAAGCTTTCTTT
NA	NA	TRBV10-3	TRBJ1-5	CAISESTGDNQPQHF	TGTGCCATCAGTGAGTCGACAGGCGACAATCAGCCCCAGCATTTT
TRBD1	NA	TRBV7-6	TRBJ2-1	CASTYRGPTPQFF	TGTGCCAGCACCTACAGGGGACCAACCCCGCAGTTCTTC
NA	few	TRBV6-6	TRBJ2-7	CASSYRVRGNEQYF	TGTGCCAGCAGTTATAGGGTAAGAGGGAACGAGCAGTACTTC
NA	NA	TRBV4-1	TRBJ1-1	CASSQKIRGPTEAFF	TGCGCCAGCAGCCAGAAAATCAGGGGTCCCACTGAAGCTTTCTTT
NA	NA	TRBV18	TRBJ1-5	CASSPEASQPQHF	TGTGCCAGCTCACCAGAGGCGAGTCAGCCCCAGCATTTT
TRBD1	NA	TRBV7-3	TRBJ2-1	CASSLDAGGINEQFF	TGTGCCAGCAGCTTAGATGCAGGGGGCATTAATGAGCAGTTCTTC
TRBD2	few	TRBV28	TRBJ2-7	CASSLWGGVYEQYF	TGTGCCAGCAGTTTATGGGGGGGGGTCTACGAGCAGTACTTC
TRBD1	NA	TRBV7-8	TRBJ2-7	CASSLTPGGHEQYF	TGTGCCAGCAGCTTAACGCCAGGGGGCCACGAGCAGTACTTC
TRBD1	NA	TRBV10-3	TRBJ2-7	CAISESRGRDEQYF	TGTGCCATCAGTGAGTCCAGGGGGCGCGACGAGCAGTACTTC
TRBD2	once	TRBV5-4	TRBJ2-3	CASSPSGRTTDTQYF	TGTGCCAGCAGCCCCAGCGGGAGAACCACAGATACGCAGTATTTT
NA	NA	TRBV21-1	TRBJ2-7	CASSDKIRECPYEQYF	TGTGCCAGCAGCGACAAGATTCGGGAGTGCCCCTACGAGCAGTACTTC
NA	few	TRBV6-6	TRBJ2-1	CASSSDYYNEQFF	TGTGCCAGCAGCTCCGACTACTACAATGAGCAGTTCTTC
TRBD2	few	TRBV9	TRBJ2-3	CASSSSGGLASDTQYF	TGTGCCAGCAGCTCTAGTGGGGGACTAGCATCAGATACGCAGTATTTT
TRBD1	NA	TRBV27	TRBJ2-7	CASSLTGVGHEQYF	TGTGCCAGCAGTTTAACAGGGGTCGGGCACGAGCAGTACTTC
NA	NA	TRBV7-9	TRBJ2-7	CASSLEGASAYEQYF	TGTGCCAGCAGCTTAGAGGGGGCTAGCGCCTACGAGCAGTACTTC
TRBD1	few	TRBV27	TRBJ2-2	CASMTGDTGELFF	TGTGCCAGCATGACAGGGGACACCGGGGAGCTGTTTTTT
TRBD2	NA	TRBV6-5	TRBJ2-7	CATGEGYEQYF	TGTGCCACCGGGGAGGGGTACGAGCAGTACTTC
TRBD2	few	TRBV7-2	TRBJ2-7	CASSLRLAGPYEQYF	TGTGCCAGCAGCTTACGACTAGCGGGGCCCTACGAGCAGTACTTC
NA	NA	TRBV5-8	TRBJ2-7	CASSHRRGVLHEQYF	TGTGCCAGCAGCCATAGGCGGGGAGTTCTCCACGAGCAGTACTTC
TRBD2	NA	TRBV11-2	TRBJ2-1	CASSLGVRAGVSGEQFF	TGTGCCAGCAGCTTAGGTGTGCGAGCGGGAGTGTCTGGTGAGCAGTTCTTC
NA	NA	TRBV5-4	TRBJ2-1	CASSLAQTGYNEQFF	TGTGCCAGCAGCTTGGCTCAAACGGGCTACAATGAGCAGTTCTTC
TRBD2	once	TRBV30	TRBJ2-3	CAWSIAGLTDTQYF	TGTGCCTGGAGTATAGCGGGACTCACAGATACGCAGTATTTT
TRBD2	NA	TRBV6-4	TRBJ2-3	CASSKASLAGEGADTQYF	TGTGCCAGCAGTAAGGCATCTCTGGCGGGAGAGGGAGCAGATACGCAGTATTTT
TRBD1	once	TRBV7-9	TRBJ1-5	CASSLEGGGGQPQHF	TGTGCCAGCAGCCTTGAAGGGGGCGGGGGGCAGCCCCAGCATTTT
NA	NA	TRBV11-1	TRBJ2-7	CASSPGGYEQYF	TGTGCCAGCAGCCCAGGAGGCTACGAGCAGTACTTC
NA	NA	TRBV6-5	TRBJ1-1	CASSYGGTEAFF	TGTGCCAGCAGTTACGGAGGAACTGAAGCTTTCTTT
NA	NA	TRBV29-1	TRBJ2-7	CSVKGGVGLYEQYF	TGCAGCGTCAAAGGGGGGGTGGGCCTCTACGAGCAGTACTTC
NA	few	TRBV13	TRBJ2-7	CASSFGDNYEQYF	TGTGCCAGCAGCTTTGGGGACAACTACGAGCAGTACTTC
NA	NA	TRBV11-3	TRBJ2-7	CASSLASTYEQYF	TGTGCCAGCAGCTTAGCCAGTACCTACGAGCAGTACTTC
TRBD1	NA	TRBV15	TRBJ2-5	CATSRGTGGPETQYF	TGTGCCACCAGCAGGGGGACAGGGGGCCCAGAGACCCAGTACTTC
TRBD1	NA	TRBV13	TRBJ1-4	CASSLGDRLGEKLFF	TGTGCCAGCAGCTTAGGGGACAGGCTGGGGGAAAAACTGTTTTTT
TRBD2	NA	TRBV13	TRBJ2-3	CASSSTSGGGLSTDTQYF	TGTGCCAGCAGCTCCACTAGCGGGGGGGGCCTTAGCACAGATACGCAGTATTTT
NA	NA	TRBV9	TRBJ2-1	CASSSGVIWSNEQFF	TGTGCCAGCAGCAGCGGAGTCATCTGGAGCAATGAGCAGTTCTTC
TRBD2	NA	TRBV28	TRBJ2-3	CASSLRLAGDGTDTQYF	TGTGCCAGCAGTCTTAGACTAGCGGGGGATGGTACAGATACGCAGTATTTT
NA	once	TRBV5-1	TRBJ1-4	CASSFSLRGEKLFF	TGCGCCAGCAGCTTTTCGTTACGGGGGGAAAAACTGTTTTTT
NA	NA	TRBV13	TRBJ1-1	CASSLGYGGVQREAFF	TGTGCCAGCAGCTTAGGTTATGGGGGGGTTCAGCGTGAAGCTTTCTTT
TRBD1	NA	TRBV6-5	TRBJ1-2	CASSYTGGYGYTF	TGTGCCAGCAGTTATACAGGGGGTTATGGCTACACCTTC
NA	NA	TRBV7-9	TRBJ2-7	CSSSLGTTAYEQYF	TGTTCCAGCAGCTTAGGGACAACGGCCTACGAGCAGTACTTC
NA	NA	TRBV7-9	TRBJ1-1	CASSLAWTENQAFF	TGTGCCAGCAGCTTAGCGTGGACAGAGAACCAAGCTTTCTTT
TRBD2	NA	TRBV7-9	TRBJ2-6	CASSRGGAGANVLTF	TGTGCCAGCAGCCGGGGGGGAGCTGGGGCCAACGTCCTGACTTTC
NA	NA	TRBV9	TRBJ1-6	CASSVDDGSNSPLHF	TGTGCCAGCAGCGTTGACGACGGGTCTAATTCACCCCTCCACTTT
NA	NA	TRBV7-8	TRBJ2-7	CASSTQGGGYEQYF	TGTGCCAGCAGCACCCAAGGGGGGGGCTACGAGCAGTACTTC
TRBD1	NA	TRBV6-6	TRBJ1-5	CASSYGGQGNQPQHF	TGTGCCAGCAGTTACGGGGGACAGGGCAATCAGCCCCAGCATTTT
TRBD1	NA	TRBV2	TRBJ2-7	CASSGDRGPLREQYF	TGTGCCAGCAGTGGGGACAGGGGGCCACTTCGGGAGCAGTACTTC
TRBD1	NA	TRBV19	TRBJ2-1	CASSRQGAGEQFF	TGTGCCAGTAGTAGACAGGGGGCAGGGGAGCAGTTCTTC
TRBD1	NA	TRBV9	TRBJ1-1	CASSEQGKGTEAFF	TGTGCCAGCAGCGAACAGGGGAAGGGCACTGAAGCTTTCTTT
NA	NA	TRBV4-3	TRBJ2-1	CASSQDLVNSGYNEQFF	TGCGCCAGCAGCCAAGATCTCGTCAATAGCGGATACAATGAGCAGTTCTTC
NA	NA	TRBV5-4	TRBJ1-3	CASSFQGSSGNTIYF	TGTGCCAGCAGCTTCCAGGGGAGCTCTGGAAACACCATATATTTT
TRBD1	NA	TRBV9	TRBJ2-1	CASSVGQSYYNEQFF	TGTGCCAGCAGCGTGGGACAGAGCTACTACAATGAGCAGTTCTTC
NA	NA	TRBV11-2	TRBJ2-4	CASSFLLENIQYF	TGTGCCAGCAGCTTTCTTTTGGAGAACATTCAGTACTTC